This section outlines one T cell receptor beta chain sequence together with its context. The data were taken from a study of blood T cell repertoires in COVID-19. The overall study: The samples span acute and convalescent COVID-19 from the United States, Italy and Spain.

Germline V lookup: CDR1 LNHDA, CDR2 SQIVND (reference sequence). V shed 7 bases, J shed 4 bases, and the junction held 12 bases outside the gene matches. The CDR3 contains 15 residues. Recovered status in Cohort 3 required two negative PCRs, clearance, or symptom resolution. Some clones are missing from TCRdb's copy, which holds only in-frame ones; the method was immunoSEQ multiplex PCR. The sample has approximately 210,000 clones, 82% seen once. Sequencing used PBMCs or T cells enriched from blood (not recorded which). The receptor was derived from a woman aged 55-69 years who had recovered from COVID-19. The genes are TRBV19 and TRBJ2-7; 8 bases agree with TRBD1. CDR3 sequence: CASTRGQGVGYEQYF. In nucleotides, the CDR3 is TGTGCCAGTACCCGAGGACAGGGTGTCGGGTACGAGCAGTACTTC.